The 6 T cell receptor beta chains given below trace back to one sample, sequenced in a study of T-cell reconstitution after alpha-beta-depleted transplantation in children. Preparation of the TCRbeta library used unique molecular identifiers. Each CDR3 protein gets one entry after TCRdb re-called the PCR reads with MiXCR. The table lists approximately 400,000 distinct CDR3 sequences, roughly a tenth of them singletons. The sample was PBMCs from the stem cell graft donor, taken from the stem cell graft. These receptors all stem from a human donor who donated a stem cell graft to a child with acute myeloid leukemia.

The chain carries TRBV6-1 and TRBJ2-5; 12 bases map to TRBD2. CDR1 and CDR2 (germline): MNHNS, SASEGT. This CDR3 has 15 amino acids. V shed 4 bases and J 4 bases; nucleotides not matched to a gene: 4. The CDR3 reads CASSATSGGVETQYF. The CDR3 DNA reads as TGTGCCAGCAGTGCGACTAGCGGGGGTGTAGAGACCCAGTACTTC.

The sample holds a few counts of this clonotype. The rearrangement links TRBV5-4 to TRBJ2-1; TRBD2 matches 10 bases. V was pared by 4 bases and J by 4 bases, with 5 bases of the junction left unmatched. This CDR3 comprises 15 residues. Germline assignment: CDR1 SGHNT and CDR2 YYREEE (reference sequence). The CDR3 DNA follows: TGTGCCAGCAGCCACCGACTAGCGGGTTACAATGAGCAGTTCTTC. It encodes CASSHRLAGYNEQFF.

The chain combines TRBV12-2 with TRBJ1-2; the table's D call of TRBD1 was not tested on the DNA. TRBV12-2 is deemed a pseudogene. The CDR3 is 15 amino acids. The CDR3 DNA is TGTGCAAGTCGCTTACTTGACAGGGCGGGTTATGGCTACACCTTC. Its translation is CASRLLDRAGYGYTF.

The chain links TRBV9 to TRBJ2-1; tentatively, D is TRBD2 (6 bases). In germline, CDR1 is SGDLS, CDR2 YYNGEE. The CDR3 contains 14 residues. The V and J ends lost 1 base and 8 bases respectively, with 13 bases between them. The chain's CDR3 is CASSVRGAVDEQFF. CDR3 DNA sequence: TGTGCCAGCAGCGTACGCGGGGCGGTAGATGAGCAGTTCTTC.

There are a few counts of this clonotype. The chain has TRBV20-1 and TRBJ2-1; 9 bases agree with TRBD2. This CDR3 has 14 amino acids. From germline, CDR1 is DFQATT and CDR2 SNEGSKA (reference sequence). Germline trimming cut 5 bases from V and 5 bases from J; bases unmatched to any gene: 7. The CDR3 bases are TGCAGTGCTTATAGCGGGAGAGGAAACAATGAGCAGTTCTTC. It yields the protein CSAYSGRGNNEQFF.

This clonotype has just a few counts. The chain employs TRBV20-1 and TRBJ2-5; D gene unclear. The V gene's germline CDR1 is DFQATT and CDR2 SNEGSKA (reference sequence). CDR3 length: 13 amino acids. Trimming took off 3 bases at V and 1 base at J, with 9 bases between the two ends. For the CDR3, the DNA is TGCAGTGCTAGTAAGACTCCCCAAGAGACCCAGTACTTC. It yields the protein CSASKTPQETQYF.